The present T cell receptor (beta chain) was sequenced within a study of cytomegalovirus exposure and HLA in healthy donors. Notes on the study in general: The study reported that TCR beta sequences accurately predicted HLA-A and HLA-B alleles in most subjects.

The PCR contained 60 Vbeta and 13 Jbeta primers. TCRdb's copy holds only in-frame clones and misses some; the assay was immunoSEQ multiplex PCR. The sample has fewer than 80,000 clones, around two thirds seen once. This CDR3 region has 15 residues. Trimming stripped 3 bases from V and 4 bases from J, with 12 bases between. Germline CDR1 SGHTA, CDR2 FQGTGA. These donors, healthy bone marrow donors, were studied. This clone showed up just a few times. The antigen is undetermined. This sequence joins TRBV7-3 and TRBJ2-2; D is uncertain. Input material: PBMCs. This receptor was identified in a woman between 50 and 59 years old in good health and CMV-seropositive. Here the CDR3 reads CASSFGPSGTGELFF. CDR3 DNA sequence: TGTGCCAGCAGCTTTGGTCCTTCGGGCACCGGGGAGCTGTTTTTT.